This T cell receptor beta chain was sequenced for a study of graft-versus-host responses after intestinal transplantation. The overall study: Recipients uniformly received anti-thymocyte globulin induction, followed by tacrolimus and steroids for approximately 3 years.

Sequencing used immunoSEQ multiplex PCR; TCRdb keeps in-frame clones, though not all of them. The sample lists 80,000 or so clones, around 92% occurring once. Study results and limitations: There was an association between peak levels of circulating GvH clones and early post-transplant HvG declines. Clonal ratios of graft-versus-host to host-versus-graft in allografts were high for patients exhibiting graft-donor T cell macrochimerism.

As concerns this clone: The antigen remains undetermined.

The length of the CDR3 is 14 residues. Germline CDR1 and CDR2: MRHNA and SNTAGT. V shed 0 bases and J shed 8 bases, with 10 bases lying between them. V and J are TRBV6-4 and TRBJ2-2; D is uncertain. Sequencing was performed on PBMCs, taken 98 days after intestinal transplantation. The sequence came from a human patient who received an intestinal transplant, so some T cells may come from the graft donor. The CDR3: CASSDSGAAGELFF. The CDR3 DNA is TGTGCCAGCAGTGACTCAGGAGCCGCGGGGGAGCTGTTTTTT.